What follows are 13 T cell receptor beta chains derived from one specimen sequenced in a study of chemoradiotherapy in HPV16-positive cancers. Clones were read by immunoSEQ multiplex PCR, and TCRdb kept only the in-frame ones, dropping some. The profile shows approximately 9,300 clones, roughly 65% of them singletons. This specimen was acquired from a patient who underwent chemoradiotherapy. Receptors were obtained from a human donor with HPV-associated anogenital cancer.

The CDR3 loop is CASSWSVPGLSADTQYF. CDR3 bases: TGTGCCAGCAGTTGGAGCGTTCCGGGACTAAGTGCCGATACGCAGTATTTT. This rearrangement joins TRBV27 to TRBJ2-3; 7 bases line up with TRBD2. J lost 6 bases, V lost 4 bases, and 16 bases had no gene match. CDR1 MNHEY and CDR2 SMNVEV come from the germline V gene (reference sequence). The CDR3 spans 17 residues.

This chain joins TRBV5-5 and TRBJ2-7; D may be TRBD1 or TRBD2 (5 bases each). Trimming pared 1 base from V and 3 bases from J, leaving 14 bases between. The germline gives CDR1 SGHKS, CDR2 YYEKEE (reference sequence). The CDR3 covers 15 residues. CDR3 sequence: CASSLRWGRLYEQYF. In DNA form, the CDR3 reads TGTGCCAGCAGCTTGCGCTGGGGACGGCTCTACGAGCAGTACTTC.

The chain links TRBV7-9 to TRBJ2-2; D not resolved. The CDR3 contains 13 residues. V dropped 8 bases and J dropped 1 base, with 8 bases sitting between them. The germline CDR1 and CDR2 sequences are SEHNR and FQNEAQ (reference sequence). The DNA for the CDR3 is TGTGCCAGCCCCCCATTGAACACCGGGGAGCTGTTTTTT. Protein: CASPPLNTGELFF.

The chain employs TRBV7-2 and TRBJ2-3; D not resolved. CDR1 and CDR2 from the germline V gene are SGHTA and FQGNSA. The V and J ends lost 4 bases and 7 bases respectively, with 12 bases between them. The CDR3 has 13 residues. The CDR3 nucleotides read TGTGCCAGCAGCTCCCTGAGAATAAATACGCAGTATTTT. Protein product: CASSSLRINTQYF.

This clone was picked up a small number of times. V and J are TRBV7-2 and TRBJ1-2, with D tentatively TRBD1 (5 bases). Germline CDR1 is SGHTA and CDR2 is FQGNSA. V was cut by 5 bases and J by 7 bases, with 17 bases left in between. The CDR3 runs to 14 residues. The DNA of the CDR3 is TGTGCCAGCAGCCCCGTGAGGGGAAGTCTTGGCTACACCTTC. Residues: CASSPVRGSLGYTF.

Only a few counts were recorded for this clone. The V gene is TRBV4-3, the J gene TRBJ1-2; TRBD1 aligns across 9 bases. The CDR3 totals 15 residues. Trimming at V came to 4 bases and at J to 4 bases, leaving 7 bases not matched to a gene. The germline CDR1 and CDR2 sequences are LGHNA and YSLEER. CDR3 loop: CASSLDRGAPYGYTF. CDR3 nucleotide sequence: TGCGCCAGCAGCCTCGACAGGGGGGCCCCCTATGGCTACACCTTC.

The chain has TRBV7-9 and TRBJ2-6; maybe TRBD1 (6 bases). The germline V and J ends were trimmed by 4 bases and 2 bases, with 15 bases remaining between them. CDR3 size: 17 residues. The germline V gene encodes CDR1 SEHNR and CDR2 FQNEAQ (reference sequence). The CDR3 DNA reads as TGTGCCAGCAGCTCCAGACAGGTTGGTGCTGGGGCCAACGTCCTGACTTTC. Encoded protein: CASSSRQVGAGANVLTF.

The chain couples TRBV2 to TRBJ1-1; D is unclear. Between the trimmed V and J ends, which lost 0 bases and 4 bases, there was a span of 12 bases. From germline, CDR1 is SNHLY and CDR2 FYNNEI. This CDR3 region has 15 residues. CDR3 DNA sequence: TGTGCCAGCAGTGAAGCAGCAGGATCGACCACTGAAGCTTTCTTT. Amino acid sequence: CASSEAAGSTTEAFF.

The chain uses TRBV4-3 and TRBJ2-2, with TRBD2 identical over 8 bases. The germline CDR1 and CDR2 sequences are LGHNA and YSLEER. V dropped 1 base and J dropped 3; count of bases not matched to a gene: 7. The CDR3 loop spans 17 amino acids. CDR3 bases: TGCGCCAGCAGCCAAGCGAGGGCGGGGGGTGACACCGGGGAGCTGTTTTTT. Translation: CASSQARAGGDTGELFF.

The chain recombines TRBV7-6 with TRBJ2-3; possibly TRBD2 for D (5 bases). In germline, CDR1 is SGHVS, CDR2 FNYEAQ. CDR3 size: 14 residues. V shed 1 base and J shed 3 bases, with 8 bases lying between them. CDR3 residues: CASSLVGGTDTQYF. The DNA for the CDR3 is TGTGCCAGCAGCTTAGTGGGCGGGACAGATACGCAGTATTTT. Variable domain in full (rest from reference TRBV7-6 and TRBJ2-3): GAGVSQSPRYKVTKRGQDVALRCDPISGHVSLYWYRQALGQGPEFLTYFNYEAQQDKSGLPNDRFSAERPEGSISTLTIQRTEQRDSAMYRCASSLVGGTDTQYFGPGTRLTVL.

This rearrangement joins TRBV30 to TRBJ1-1, with D possibly TRBD1 on 6 matching bases. The V end lost 4 bases, the J end lost 6 bases, and 15 bases lay between the germline ends. Germline loops: CDR1 GTSNPN, CDR2 SVGIG (reference sequence). The CDR3 is 13 residues long. The CDR3 loop reads CAWIARGISEAFF. The CDR3 DNA is TGTGCCTGGATTGCCAGGGGTATTTCTGAAGCTTTCTTT.

The J gene is TRBJ2-6, the V gene TRBV5-1; 8 bases align to TRBD1. This CDR3 has 15 amino acids. V shed 3 bases, J shed 4 bases, and the junction held 3 bases outside the gene matches. CDR1 and CDR2 (germline): SGHRS, YFSETQ. The CDR3 here is CASSSGQGGANVLTF. The CDR3 DNA reads TGCGCCAGCAGCTCTGGACAGGGAGGGGCCAACGTCCTGACTTTC.

The chain carries TRBV6-1 and TRBJ2-7; 9 positions match TRBD1. Germline V gene sequence: CDR1 MNHNS, CDR2 SASEGT. Trimming at V came to 2 bases and at J to 5 bases, leaving 7 bases not matched to a gene. This CDR3 region has 15 residues. The CDR3 loop reads CASSELGQGIHEQYF. CDR3 in DNA: TGTGCCAGCAGTGAATTGGGACAGGGTATCCACGAGCAGTACTTC.